Presented here are 8 T cell receptor beta chains from one specimen sequenced in a study of blood T cells in healthy people across ages (dated by TCRdb to between 2015 and 2017). The library was prepared using 5' RACE. Sequenced using an Illumina HiSeq 2500. A second PCR of about 6 to 11 cycles was run with a J-beta primer mix and a sample-barcoded 5' primer. Using fastp at Q25 and MiXCR, TCRdb reprocessed the public reads and kept productive beta chains. Entries are consolidated by CDR3 protein sequence, retaining the most common genes and DNA. This sample comprises 1.5 million to 2 million distinct CDR3 sequences, over 25% of them detected only once. The ten largest clonotypes hold 6.5% to 8.5% of the sample. Sequenced: blood. The receptors derive from a woman in her twenties or thirties in good health.

This chain connects TRBV29-1 to TRBJ2-2, with 7 bases identical to TRBD2. The V and J ends lost 4 bases and 6 bases, in that order; junction bases with no gene match: 5. The germline V gene encodes CDR1 SQVTM and CDR2 ANQGSEA. CDR3 length equals 13 residues. In DNA form, the CDR3 reads TGCAGCGTTGGCGAAACTAGCGCCGGGGAGCTGTTTTTT. It translates to CSVGETSAGELFF.

This clonotype has more than one count but fewer than ten. The chain couples TRBV12-3 or TRBV12-4 to TRBJ1-2, with D perhaps TRBD1 (5 bases). The CDR3 is 14 amino acids. The ends were cut back, 6 bases at V and 7 bases at J, with 18 bases in the middle. The DNA for the CDR3 is TGTGCCAGCAGCTATTTGGGGGGTGCGAGTGGCTACACCTTC. It codes for CASSYLGGASGYTF.

This sequence joins TRBV7-2 and TRBJ2-4, with 12 bases that match TRBD1. This CDR3 has 17 amino acids. CDR1 SGHTA and CDR2 FQGNSA come from the germline V gene. J was trimmed by 1 base and V by 5 bases; bases with no gene match: 6. The CDR3 DNA sequence: TGTGCCAGCAGCGCGGGACAGGGGGCGCGCGCCAAAAACATTCAGTACTTC. Translated: CASSAGQGARAKNIQYF. The full variable domain, its missing parts supplied by reference TRBV7-2 and TRBJ2-4, is GAGVSQSPSNKVTEKGKDVELRCDPISGHTALYWYRQSLGQGLEFLIYFQGNSAPDKSGLPSDRFSAERTGGSVSTLTIQRTQQEDSAVYLCASSAGQGARAKNIQYFGAGTRLSVL.

The genes are TRBV6-2 or TRBV6-3 and TRBJ1-2; TRBD1 might be the D (5 bases). The V gene's germline CDR1 is MNHEY and CDR2 SVGEGT. V shed 2 bases and J shed 10 bases, with 14 bases lying between them. This CDR3 region has 13 residues. Here the CDR3 reads CASSYEGTGDYTF. The CDR3 DNA reads TGTGCCAGCAGTTACGAGGGGACGGGAGACTACACCTTC.

This clonotype was seen a few times. The chain recombines TRBV7-2 with TRBJ2-5; TRBD2 agrees at 9 bases. The CDR3 length is 20 residues. Germline values: CDR1 SGHTA, CDR2 FQGNSA. J lost 2 bases, V lost 5 bases, and 21 bases had no gene match. In DNA form, the CDR3 reads TGTGCCAGCAGCCATCAAATAGGCCTAGCGGGGACTCCCGAACAAGAGACCCAGTACTTC. Protein sequence: CASSHQIGLAGTPEQETQYF. Drawing the rest from reference TRBV7-2 and TRBJ2-5, the complete variable domain is GAGVSQSPSNKVTEKGKDVELRCDPISGHTALYWYRQSLGQGLEFLIYFQGNSAPDKSGLPSDRFSAERTGGSVSTLTIQRTQQEDSAVYLCASSHQIGLAGTPEQETQYFGPGTRLLVL.

The J gene is TRBJ1-1, the V gene TRBV27; D may be TRBD1 (6 bases). Germline CDR1 MNHEY, CDR2 SMNVEV (reference sequence). V dropped 2 bases and J dropped 5 bases, with 12 bases sitting between them. This CDR3 has 14 amino acids. CDR3 in amino acids: CASSLRGAGTEAFF. The DNA of the CDR3 is TGTGCCAGCAGTTTACGGGGGGCTGGGACTGAAGCTTTCTTT.

The V and J genes are TRBV7-2 and TRBJ2-1; TRBD1 or TRBD2 may be the D gene (5 bases each). Germline V gene lookup returns CDR1 SGHTA and CDR2 FQGNSA. V lost 6 bases, J lost 10 bases, and 10 bases lay in between. CDR3 length equals 11 residues. This chain's CDR3 is CASSNRREQFF. CDR3 sequence (DNA): TGTGCCAGCAGTAACAGGAGGGAGCAGTTCTTC.

Only a few counts were recorded for this clonotype. The chain has TRBV9 and TRBJ2-5; D gene unclear. CDR3 length: 15 amino acids. V was shortened by 1 base and J by 2 bases, with 12 bases between the two germline ends. Germline CDR1 and CDR2: SGDLS and YYNGEE. DNA for the CDR3: TGTGCCAGCAGCGTAAATCCCCAGTTTCAAGAGACCCAGTACTTC. Protein: CASSVNPQFQETQYF.